This is a list of T cell receptor beta chains from one sample in a study of T cell responses to AZD1222 COVID-19 vaccine. Sequenced by immunoSEQ multiplex PCR; TCRdb stores in-frame clones only, minus some. Here the sample spans some 170,000 clones, over 75% being singletons. Specimen: peripheral blood, collected 28 days after the second AZD1222 dose. The receptors were sampled from an adult who received the AZD1222 COVID-19 vaccine. Both conserved end residues are part of each CDR3. Fields, in order: clone size, V gene, J gene, D gene, CDR3 protein, CDR3 DNA. D genes are given only for firm matches. Size is omitted from some rows. Given values are once, few, many or a class for expanded clones.

.,TRBV3-1/TRBV3-2,TRBJ1-1,.,CASSSTRGSEAFF,TGTGCCAGCAGCTCTACAAGGGGGAGTGAAGCTTTCTTT
.,TRBV7-9,TRBJ1-2,TRBD1,CASSPGQVLYGYTF,TGTGCCAGCAGCCCCGGACAGGTGCTATATGGCTACACCTTC
.,TRBV6-5,TRBJ2-3,.,CASRSQPTDTQYF,TGTGCCAGCAGATCACAGCCAACGGATACGCAGTATTTT
.,TRBV6-4,TRBJ1-1,.,CASRDQGLSPEAFF,TGTGCCAGCAGGGATCAGGGTTTGTCCCCTGAAGCTTTCTTT
once,TRBV27,TRBJ1-3,.,CASSPDGGNTIYF,TGTGCCAGCAGCCCCGACGGAGGAAACACCATATATTTT
.,TRBV12-3/TRBV12-4,TRBJ2-7,.,CASSSDSYEQYF,TGTGCCAGCAGCTCGGACAGTTACGAGCAGTACTTC
.,TRBV5-1,TRBJ2-2,.,CASSPPTGNTGELFF,TGCGCCAGCAGCCCCCCGACGGGGAACACCGGGGAGCTGTTTTTT
once,TRBV6-6,TRBJ1-1,.,CASSYGATEAFF,TGTGCCAGCAGTTACGGGGCCACTGAAGCTTTCTTT
.,TRBV30,TRBJ1-4,TRBD1,CAWSDRGEEKLFF,TGTGCCTGGAGTGACAGGGGTGAGGAAAAACTGTTTTTT
.,TRBV5-4,TRBJ2-2,.,CASSPKSVSGELFF,TGTGCCAGCAGCCCCAAGTCCGTATCCGGGGAGCTGTTTTTT
.,TRBV4-3,TRBJ1-4,.,CASSQGRAMGEKLFF,TGCGCCAGCAGCCAGGGACGGGCCATGGGTGAAAAACTGTTTTTT
once,TRBV9,TRBJ2-7,.,CASSVEGGLSYEQYF,TGTGCCAGCAGCGTAGAAGGAGGGCTCTCCTACGAGCAGTACTTC
.,TRBV30,TRBJ1-1,.,CAWNNGNTEAFF,TGTGCCTGGAACAATGGGAACACTGAAGCTTTCTTT
.,TRBV30,TRBJ1-1,TRBD1,CAGQGLLTEAFF,TGTGCCGGACAGGGTCTTTTGACTGAAGCTTTCTTT
.,TRBV6-4,TRBJ1-2,TRBD1,CASSETGNYGYTF,TGTGCCAGCAGTGAGACAGGGAACTATGGCTACACCTTC
.,TRBV19,TRBJ2-7,.,CASSRAYEQYF,TGTGCCAGTAGCCGCGCCTACGAGCAGTACTTC
few,TRBV19,TRBJ2-3,.,CASSTGAGHADTQYF,TGTGCCAGTAGTACGGGGGCCGGGCACGCAGATACGCAGTATTTT
.,TRBV29-1,TRBJ2-5,.,CSVVHGQETQYF,TGCAGCGTTGTACACGGCCAAGAGACCCAGTACTTC
.,TRBV7-9,TRBJ1-2,TRBD1,CASSPTGLGYGYTF,TGTGCCAGCAGTCCGACAGGGTTAGGATATGGCTACACCTTC
.,TRBV12-3/TRBV12-4,TRBJ2-2,.,CASSWVAAGELFF,TGTGCCAGCAGTTGGGTGGCGGCCGGGGAGCTGTTTTTT
.,TRBV28,TRBJ2-7,.,CASSSRRVRYEQYF,TGTGCCAGCAGTTCCCGCAGGGTACGCTACGAGCAGTACTTC
.,TRBV5-4,TRBJ1-2,.,CASNRDSYGYTF,TGTGCCAGCAACCGAGACAGCTATGGCTACACCTTC
.,TRBV3-1/TRBV3-2,TRBJ1-2,.,CASSQESYGYGYTF,TGTGCCAGCAGCCAAGAGTCTTACGGCTATGGCTACACCTTC
once,TRBV5-8,TRBJ2-2,.,CATGELFF,TGTGCCACCGGGGAGCTGTTTTTT
.,TRBV6-5,TRBJ1-2,.,CASSYSTRGSYGYTF,TGTGCCAGCAGTTACTCGACTCGGGGTAGTTATGGCTACACCTTC
once,TRBV5-1,TRBJ2-7,.,CASSSDTTYGDEYF,TGCGCCAGCAGCTCCGACACGACCTACGGGGATGAGTACTTC
once,TRBV7-2,TRBJ2-5,.,CASSRRAGAPQETQYF,TGTGCCAGCAGCCGGAGGGCAGGGGCCCCGCAAGAGACCCAGTACTTC
.,TRBV6-1,TRBJ1-1,.,CASSDGWGARTEAFF,TGTGCCAGCAGTGATGGGTGGGGCGCGAGAACTGAAGCTTTCTTT
.,TRBV10-2,TRBJ2-7,.,CASSVGYEQYF,TGCGCCAGCAGTGTAGGCTACGAGCAGTACTTC
.,TRBV6-6,TRBJ2-7,.,CASSYLGDGTYEQYF,TGTGCCAGCAGTTACCTTGGGGACGGAACCTACGAGCAGTACTTC
.,TRBV18,TRBJ1-2,.,CASSPTGNYGYTF,TGTGCCAGCTCACCGACGGGCAACTATGGCTACACCTTC
.,TRBV6-6,TRBJ1-1,.,CASSLTANTEAFF,TGTGCCAGCAGTTTAACAGCGAACACTGAAGCTTTCTTT
few,TRBV11-1,TRBJ2-3,.,CASSSRTVSTDTQYF,TGTGCCAGCAGTTCCCGGACAGTTAGCACAGATACGCAGTATTTT
.,TRBV3-1/TRBV3-2,TRBJ1-2,.,CASSSNLVANYGYTF,TGTGCCAGCAGCTCCAACTTGGTAGCTAACTATGGCTACACCTTC
.,TRBV5-1,TRBJ1-4,.,CASSFDSTNEKLFF,TGCGCCAGCAGCTTCGACAGCACTAATGAAAAACTGTTTTTT
.,TRBV29-1,TRBJ1-2,.,CSAAGGHYGYTF,TGCAGCGCCGCCGGCGGCCACTATGGCTACACCTTC
once,TRBV7-9,TRBJ2-2,.,CASSLSSGELFF,TGTGCCAGCAGCTTGTCGTCCGGGGAGCTGTTTTTT
.,TRBV6-5,TRBJ1-2,TRBD1,CASSTTGQSYGYTF,TGTGCCAGCAGTACCACGGGACAGTCCTATGGCTACACCTTC
.,TRBV30,TRBJ1-6,TRBD1,CAWRPRQGYSPLHF,TGTGCCTGGAGGCCCAGACAGGGCTATTCACCCCTCCACTTT
once,TRBV3-1/TRBV3-2,TRBJ1-5,.,CASSQNQGQPQHF,TGTGCCAGCAGCCAAAATCAGGGGCAGCCCCAGCATTTT
.,TRBV30,TRBJ1-5,.,CAWKGLRENQPQHF,TGTGCCTGGAAGGGACTCCGGGAGAATCAGCCCCAGCATTTT
.,TRBV5-4,TRBJ1-1,.,CASSYDGGKAFF,TGTGCCAGCAGCTACGACGGTGGAAAAGCTTTCTTT
.,TRBV6-5,TRBJ1-3,.,CASSYGVGGSGNTIYF,TGTGCCAGCAGTTACGGTGTAGGGGGCTCTGGAAACACCATATATTTT
.,TRBV10-3,TRBJ1-3,.,CAISESGGFSGNTIYF,TGTGCCATCAGTGAGTCAGGGGGGTTCTCTGGAAACACCATATATTTT
.,TRBV7-2,TRBJ2-5,.,CASSFGLVRETQYF,TGTGCCAGCAGCTTTGGACTCGTCAGAGAGACCCAGTACTTC
.,TRBV7-9,TRBJ1-2,.,CASSLGKGNGRGDTF,TGTGCCAGCAGCTTAGGAAAGGGGAACGGCCGAGGGGACACCTTC
.,TRBV9,TRBJ1-2,TRBD1,CASRRGQENGYTF,TGTGCCAGCAGACGGGGACAGGAAAATGGCTACACCTTC
.,TRBV30,TRBJ2-7,.,CALRTSSSYEQYF,TGTGCCTTGAGGACATCCAGCTCCTACGAGCAGTACTTC
.,TRBV19,TRBJ1-1,.,CLRAQNTEAFF,TGCCTCAGAGCCCAAAACACTGAAGCTTTCTTT
.,TRBV19,TRBJ1-1,.,CASSIRGQRPTEAFF,TGTGCCAGTAGTATCAGGGGCCAACGACCCACTGAAGCTTTCTTT